Listed here are 18 T cell receptor gamma chains from one sample, sequenced in a study of Vγ9Vδ2 T cells in congenital toxoplasmosis. cDNA was made by template-switch reverse transcription with TRGC- and TRDC-specific primers in one tube. The TRGC primer was designed to target TRGC1 and TRGC2 alike. TCRdb reprocessed the reads through CATT. The sample contains 520 or so gamma-chain clones, around 17% of which appear only once. Sample: gamma-delta T cells from blood. These receptors were obtained from a child under 10 years old born to a mother with Toxoplasma gondii infection during pregnancy, either congenitally infected or uninfected (not recorded which).

By proportion, this clone is large (0.1 to 1%). The chain recombines TRGV9 with TRGJP. Trimming at V came to 2 bases and at J to 4 bases, leaving 5 bases not matched to a gene. The CDR3 has 17 amino acids. CDR1 is GITISATS and CDR2 is ISYDGTV in the germline V gene (reference sequence). CDR3 protein: CALWEANQELGKKIKVF. CDR3 nucleotide sequence: TGTGCCTTGTGGGAGGCAAATCAAGAGTTGGGCAAAAAAATCAAGGTATTT.

In its sample, this clone ranks as large (0.1 to 1%). The V gene is TRGV9, the J gene TRGJP. Germline V gene data show CDR1 as GITISATS and CDR2 as ISYDGTV (reference sequence). V trimming: 5 bases; J trimming: 5 bases; junction bases outside the gene matches: 9. The CDR3 is 17 amino acids. CDR3 nucleotide sequence: TGTGCCTTGTGGGTGTTCTTTGAAGAGTTGGGCAAAAAAATCAAGGTATTT. Translated: CALWVFFEELGKKIKVF.

By share, this clone ranks as large. This clone may be a read error of a much larger clone one base away. This sample includes further DNA sequences coding for the same CDR3. The rearrangement uses TRGV9 and TRGJP. This CDR3 contains 16 residues. Germline values: CDR1 GITISATS, CDR2 ISYDGTV (reference sequence). V trimming: 1 base; J trimming: 4 bases; junction bases outside the gene matches: 1. The CDR3 is CALWEVQELGKKIKVF. The CDR3 nucleotides read TGTGCCTTGTGGGAGGTACAAGAGTTGGGCAAAAAAATCAAGGTATTT.

By its share, this clone is large. The rearrangement links TRGV9 to TRGJP. The germline V gene has CDR1 GITISATS and CDR2 ISYDGTV (reference sequence). V lost 0 bases and J lost 7; bases outside the gene matches: 3. The CDR3 is made up of 16 amino acids. CDR3 bases: TGTGCCTTGTGGGAGGTGTTTGAGTTGGGCAAAAAAATCAAGGTATTT. This translates into CALWEVFELGKKIKVF.

By proportion, this clone is medium-sized (0.01 to 0.1%). The rearrangement uses TRGV9 and TRGJP. V was pared by 3 bases and J by 5 bases, with 7 bases of the junction left unmatched. Germline lookup yields CDR1 GITISATS and CDR2 ISYDGTV (reference sequence). There are 17 residues in the CDR3. For the CDR3, the DNA is TGTGCCTTGTGGGAGTTCGCCGAAGAGTTGGGCAAAAAAATCAAGGTATTT. It specifies CALWEFAEELGKKIKVF.

This clone is categorized as large. The chain recombines TRGV9 with TRGJP. The CDR3 totals 17 residues. The ends lost 2 bases at V and 4 bases at J; junction bases unmatched: 5. Germline values: CDR1 GITISATS, CDR2 ISYDGTV (reference sequence). The CDR3 spells CALWEGEQELGKKIKVF. CDR3 nucleotides: TGTGCCTTGTGGGAGGGCGAACAAGAGTTGGGCAAAAAAATCAAGGTATTT.

This clone is large in the sample. The rearrangement uses TRGV9 and TRGJ1 or TRGJ2. CDR3 length: 14 amino acids. Germline V gives CDR1 GITISATS, CDR2 ISYDGTV (reference sequence). V shed 3 bases and J 9 bases; nucleotides not matched to a gene: 14. Here the CDR3 DNA reads TGTGCCTTGTGGGAGAACGATCGCCGGCGTAAGAAACTCTTT. Encoded protein: CALWENDRRRKKLF.

This clone is classed as large. This specimen includes other DNA sequences encoding the same CDR3. The rearrangement uses TRGV9 and TRGJP. V gave up 2 bases and J gave up 7 bases; unmatched junction bases: 2. Germline V lookup: CDR1 GITISATS, CDR2 ISYDGTV (reference sequence). The CDR3 spans 15 residues. The CDR3 DNA follows: TGTGCCTTGTGGGAGGGGGAGTTGGGCAAAAAAATCAAGGTATTT. Protein sequence: CALWEGELGKKIKVF.

Relative to its sample, this clone is large. V is TRGV9 and J is TRGJ1 or TRGJ2. Trimming cost V 0 bases and J 3 bases; bases outside gene matches: 8. The CDR3 sequence is 15 residues long. The germline V gene has CDR1 GITISATS and CDR2 ISYDGTV (reference sequence). The CDR3 loop is CALWEVTHLYYKKLF. DNA of the CDR3: TGTGCCTTGTGGGAGGTGACCCACCTTTATTATAAGAAACTCTTT.

Details on this clone: The protein TCRdb lists belongs to a much larger clone and differs from this DNA's translation at residue 3, which points to a read error; the protein shown is made from the DNA. The chain combines TRGV4 with TRGJP2. Germline CDR1 EGSTGY, CDR2 YDSYTSSV. The CDR3 loop spans 14 amino acids. CDR3 nucleotide sequence: TGTGCCGCCTGGCACTTCGGACGTGATTGGATCAAGACGTTT. Encoded protein: CAAWHFGRDWIKTF.

This clone is categorized as medium-sized. The V and J genes are TRGV9 and TRGJ1 or TRGJ2. V lost 4 bases and J lost 10; bases outside the gene matches: 13. Per the germline V gene, CDR1 is GITISATS and CDR2 is ISYDGTV (reference sequence). This CDR3 comprises 13 residues. The CDR3 coding sequence is TGTGCCTTGTGGGAAGGCCTATCCCGAAAGAAACTCTTT. Residues: CALWEGLSRKKLF.

In regard to this clone: The protein held in TCRdb is that of a much larger clone and does not match this DNA's translation at residue 10, likely because of a read error; the protein shown is translated from the DNA. The V gene is TRGV10, the J gene TRGJP1. TRGV10 belongs to the ORF category, with a function that is uncertain. The CDR3 contains 14 residues. CDR3 in DNA: TGTGCTGCGTGGGATGGCGCCACTGGTTGTTTCAAGATATTT. It is translated as CAAWDGATGCFKIF.

By share of the sample, this clone is large. The J gene is TRGJ1 or TRGJ2, the V gene TRGV9. Germline-derived CDR1 and CDR2 are GITISATS and ISYDGTV (reference sequence). V lost 3 bases, J lost 12 bases, and 14 bases stayed unmatched. This CDR3 comprises 13 residues. CDR3 coding DNA: TGTGCCTTGTGGGAGACCGAGAGAGGAGGGAAACTCTTT. Protein product: CALWETERGGKLF.

Turning to this clone: TCRdb's listed protein matches a much larger clone and diverges from this DNA's translation at residue 5, likely through a read error; the protein shown comes from the DNA. The chain is built from TRGV4 and TRGJ1 or TRGJ2. Germline V gene data show CDR1 as EGSTGY and CDR2 as YDSYTSSV. The J segment lost 3 bases and the V segment lost 6 bases, leaving 11 bases of the junction unmatched. The CDR3 extends over 14 amino acids. DNA of the CDR3: TGTGCCACCTGGAATGCGTCGGGTTATTATAAGAAACTCTTT. It specifies CATWNASGYYKKLF.

This clone counts as large. The sample has other DNA sequences that encode this CDR3 too. The chain couples TRGV5 to TRGJ1 or TRGJ2. CDR1 and CDR2 from the germline V gene are VINAFY and YDVSNSKD. V shed 5 bases, J shed 0 bases, and the junction held 1 base outside the gene matches. This CDR3 region has 12 residues. CDR3 residues: CATWGNYYKKLF. Written as DNA, the CDR3 is TGTGCCACCTGGGGGAATTATTATAAGAAACTCTTT.

This clone is categorized as large (0.1 to 1%). The genes are TRGV5 and TRGJ1 or TRGJ2. V lost 0 bases and J lost 7; bases outside the gene matches: 6. The germline CDR1 and CDR2 sequences are VINAFY and YDVSNSKD. There are 13 residues in the CDR3. Here the CDR3 reads CATWDRPDYKKLF. CDR3 DNA sequence: TGTGCCACCTGGGACAGGCCTGACTATAAGAAACTCTTT.

For this clone: A much larger clone is a single base away; this may be a read error. The chain recombines TRGV2 with TRGJ1 or TRGJ2. Germline CDR1 EGSNGY, CDR2 YDSYNSKV. V lost 3 bases to trimming and J lost 6 bases; unmatched junction nucleotides: 8. The CDR3 length is 13 residues. CDR3 amino acids: CATWDKSGYKKLF. The CDR3 bases are TGTGCCACCTGGGACAAATCGGGTTATAAGAAACTCTTT.

A note on this clone: A read error is possible here, since a much larger clone lies one base away. This rearrangement joins TRGV8 to TRGJ1 or TRGJ2. Germline V gene lookup returns CDR1 VENAVY and CDR2 YDSYNSRV. There are 9 residues in the CDR3. CDR3 protein: CATWDKKLF. The CDR3 nucleotides read TGTGCCACTTGGGATAAGAAACTCTTT.